This entry concerns a single TCR beta chain. This clone came up a few times. Its recognized antigen is unknown. The record has no base qualities; no much larger clone is one base away. The record originates from a study of T cell responses to AZD1222 COVID-19 vaccine (dated by TCRdb to the early 2020s). Context from the whole study: A total of about 250 trial participants underwent TCR sequencing, of whom about 210 had received two doses of AZD1222 and around 25 had received two doses of the MenACWY control vaccine. Trial participants were enrolled by age into subgroups of 18-55, 56-69 and 70-plus years, and 148, 28 and 57 TCR-sequenced participants, respectively, were included in these subgroups.

This specimen's time point label, per the study, means: about 28 days (+/-7) after the second vaccine dose. AZD1222 recipients given second doses at about 4 weeks or at about 12 weeks were pooled, since spike-specific TCR depth and breadth were not found to differ between the two schedules. Vaccinee samples were obtained from the UK trials COV001 and COV002, which included a single-blind randomized controlled phase 2/3 trial of AZD1222 (ChAdOx1 nCoV-19) in healthy adults. For TCRbeta chain sequencing, PBMC samples from trial participants were taken at day 0 and at day 28 after the second dose. Broad study findings and their caveats: In the small 56-69-year group, the increase in depth fell short of significance, most likely because of low power. Participants were mostly white British, with more females than males. The authors suggested clonal diversity may have been underestimated. Because no day 14 peak-response samples were available, repertoires were characterized only after the peak T cell response. Epitopes outside the regions mutated in the B.1.351 and B.1.1.7 variants were reportedly recognized by nearly half of the unique spike-specific TCRs. Spike-specific TCR breadth and depth rose significantly after two AZD1222 doses compared with day 0 and with MenACWY recipients. Only 5 to 7 AZD1222 recipients were SARS-CoV-2 seropositive at baseline, limiting conclusions about previously exposed vaccinees. The whole spike protein was spanned by vaccine-associated CD4 TCRs, and dominant responses were seen in regions 160-218 and 743-854.

The germline V and J ends show losses of 6 bases and 0 bases respectively, and no gene match explains 7 bases of the junction. Including cysteine and phenylalanine, the CDR3 has 15 amino acids. The retained sequence is limited to the CDR3, 45 bases, with the frame set at the first base. The germline V gene provides CDR1 KGHSH and CDR2 LQKENI. The CDR3 regions of human TCRbeta chains were subjected to immunosequencing. Processing in the source paper ran as follows. TCRs in the repertoires were matched against a reference library of SARS-CoV-2-specific TCRs that had been generated with the MIRA antigen-specificity platform. Breadth was defined as the fraction of unique TCRs that were SARS-CoV-2-associated. Depth was defined as the fraction of total T cells that were SARS-CoV-2-associated. Using the MIRA data, each spike-specific TCR was mapped to the spike region that the TCR reacts to and placed in a CD4 or CD8 class. Log10-transformed breadth and depth values were compared by one-way ANOVA with Sidak's multiple comparisons tests. TCRdb carries this immuneACCESS record with in-frame sequences only. Its versions omit some clonotypes, under half of them owing to an unresolved V gene in the studies checked, with the rest unexplained. V and J calls and clone size are given by that table; D and trimming were obtained from the DNA. Across this sample there are some 160,000 clones, with approximately 90% seen only once. Around 0.99% of the sample lies in the top ten.

The receptor's source is an adult who received the AZD1222 COVID-19 vaccine. Source: peripheral blood, taken 28 days after the second AZD1222 dose. The chain was built from TRBV18 and TRBJ1-1, with 7 bases in between that match TRBD1. CDR3 reads: CASSVGRGMNTEAFF. Here is the DNA: TGTGCCAGCTCTGTAGGCAGGGGGATGAACACTGAAGCTTTCTTT.